These 32 T cell receptor beta chains originate from one sample sequenced in a study of regulatory T cells in long-lasting Graves disease. CDR3 regions were amplified by Arm-PCR using iRepertoire HTBI primers to build TCR beta libraries. MiXCR, applied by TCRdb to the multiplex PCR reads, yields one record per CDR3 protein. Altogether around 230,000 distinct CDR3 sequences are present, around 20% being singletons, with the ten largest covering about 20%. Time point indicated: newly diagnosed GD, antithyroid drugs for less than 3 months. The TCR library was prepared using RNA isolated from PBMCs. Sample: peripheral blood mononuclear cells (PBMCs), taken at new diagnosis, from a patient treated with antithyroid drugs. The receptors were gathered from a female donor with Graves disease.

The chain recombines TRBV20-1 with TRBJ1-5; D not certain. Germline V gives CDR1 DFQATT, CDR2 SNEGSKA (reference sequence). Trimming took off 7 bases at V and 1 base at J, with 11 bases between the two ends. This CDR3 is built from 13 residues. CDR3 in amino acids: CSVGGRSNQPQHF. DNA of the CDR3: TGCAGTGTTGGAGGGCGAAGCAATCAGCCCCAGCATTTT.

This chain connects TRBV4-1 to TRBJ2-3; 14 positions match TRBD2. The CDR3 sequence is 15 residues long. The V and J ends lost 10 bases and 2 bases, in that order; junction bases with no gene match: 5. The germline gives CDR1 MGHRA, CDR2 YSYEKL. In DNA, the CDR3 is TGCGCCACTGGGACTAGCGGGAGACTCACAGATACGCAGTATTTT. Amino acids: CATGTSGRLTDTQYF.

This clonotype was counted many times. J is TRBJ1-2 and V is TRBV7-8; D unresolved. There are 14 residues in the CDR3. The V end was cut by 5 bases, the J end by 2 bases, with 12 bases between. Germline V gene data show CDR1 as SGHVS and CDR2 as FQNEAQ. This CDR3 reads CASSPRRNNYGYTF. The CDR3 nucleotides are TGTGCCAGCAGCCCCAGACGGAACAACTATGGCTACACCTTC.

This clonotype was detected many times. This may arise from a read error, as a much more abundant clone is one base away. The chain joins TRBV11-2 to TRBJ1-4, with D possibly matching TRBD1 (6 bases). In germline, CDR1 is SGHAT, CDR2 FQNNGV. V was clipped by 5 bases and J by 12 bases, with 16 bases between them. This CDR3 has 13 amino acids. The CDR3 sequence is CASSLSGTKELFF. The CDR3 nucleotides are TGTGCCAGCAGCCTCTCCGGGACAAAAGAACTGTTTTTT.

This clonotype was detected a few times. One base away lies a much larger clone, so this may be a sequencing read error. The rearrangement links TRBV24-1 to TRBJ1-5, with D unresolved. CDR1 is KGHDR and CDR2 is SFDVKD in the germline V gene. This CDR3 spans 13 amino acids. The CDR3 nucleotides read TGTGCCACCAGTGGTCCGGGGAATCAGCTCCAGCATTTT. Translation gives CATSGPGNQLQHF.

This clonotype was recorded at least ten times. The V and J genes are TRBV5-1 and TRBJ1-1, with D possibly matching TRBD1 (5 bases). Trimming removed 0 bases at V and 1 base at J, with 10 bases between. CDR1 and CDR2 (germline): SGHRS, YFSETQ. This CDR3 contains 15 residues. The CDR3 is CASSLEGTWNTEAFF. DNA of the CDR3: TGCGCCAGCAGCTTGGAGGGGACGTGGAACACTGAAGCTTTCTTT.

At least ten counts were recorded for this clonotype. This chain links TRBV10-2 with TRBJ2-3, with a weak D call TRBD1 (6 bases). This CDR3 region has 14 residues. Trimming removed 2 bases at V and 6 bases at J, with 12 bases between. Germline values: CDR1 WSHSY, CDR2 SAAADI. The CDR3 sequence is CASSEIGRGDTQYF. The CDR3 DNA reads as TGCGCCAGCAGTGAGATTGGAAGGGGGGATACGCAGTATTTT.

This clonotype has a count of ten or more. The CDR3 sequence: CASGGAYDYNEQFF. The CDR3 nucleotides read TGTGCCAGCGGAGGGGCGTACGATTACAATGAGCAGTTCTTC. The chain is built from TRBV27 and TRBJ2-1; TRBD2 might be the D (6 bases). This CDR3 has 14 amino acids. Trimming took off 8 bases at V and 4 bases at J, with 15 bases between the two ends. Germline V CDR1 and CDR2: MNHEY, SMNVEV (reference sequence).

This clonotype was counted at least ten times. The gene calls are TRBV11-3 and TRBJ2-5, with D perhaps TRBD1 (6 bases). Trimming took off 1 base at V and 3 bases at J, with 12 bases between the two ends. The CDR3 is 15 amino acids. Germline CDR1 reads SGHNT; CDR2 reads YENEEA. The CDR3 loop reads CASSLGGAGEETQYF. Written as DNA, the CDR3 is TGTGCCAGCAGCTTAGGGGGAGCAGGGGAAGAGACCCAGTACTTC.

This clonotype was detected ten times or more. V gene TRBV20-1 combines with J gene TRBJ2-1; 10 bases agree with TRBD2. Unmatched junction bases numbered 3, after V lost 0 bases and J lost 4 bases. Germline assignment: CDR1 DFQATT and CDR2 SNEGSKA (reference sequence). This CDR3 spans 15 amino acids. CDR3 sequence: CSARDPSGRYNEQFF. The CDR3 bases are TGCAGTGCTAGAGATCCTAGCGGGAGATACAATGAGCAGTTCTTC.

This clonotype occurred many times. V usage is TRBV30 and J usage is TRBJ2-1; D gene unclear. This CDR3 has 13 amino acids. Looked up from germline, CDR1 is GTSNPN and CDR2 is SVGIG (reference sequence). The ends were cut back, 2 bases at V and 2 bases at J, with 7 bases in the middle. The CDR3 is CAWSWGTYNEQFF. The CDR3 region has the DNA TGTGCCTGGAGTTGGGGAACCTACAATGAGCAGTTCTTC.

This clonotype was seen repeatedly, ten times or more. CDR3 sequence (DNA): TGTGCCAGCAGCAAAAGGACTAGCGCGAACACCGGGGAGCTGTTTTTT. This codes for CASSKRTSANTGELFF. The V and J genes are TRBV13 and TRBJ2-2; 9 nucleotides line up with TRBD2. Germline CDR1 PRHDT, CDR2 FYEKMQ (reference sequence). V gave up 5 bases and J gave up 0 bases; unmatched junction bases: 4. This CDR3 has 16 amino acids.

This clonotype came up many times. The chain carries TRBV30 and TRBJ1-2, with TRBD1 matching 8 bases. CDR3 length equals 16 residues. The germline CDR1 and CDR2 sequences are GTSNPN and SVGIG (reference sequence). V lost 2 bases, J lost 4 bases, and 12 bases stayed unmatched. This CDR3 is CAWSRLGTGKSYGYTF. The CDR3 DNA follows: TGTGCCTGGAGTAGACTCGGGACAGGAAAGTCCTATGGCTACACCTTC.

This clonotype came up many times. CDR3 amino acids: CASTSSKGRGGELFF. The DNA for the CDR3 is TGTGCCAGCACCTCGAGTAAGGGGCGGGGCGGGGAGCTGTTTTTT. The chain uses TRBV25-1 and TRBJ2-2; D is possibly TRBD2 (6 bases). Germline CDR1 reads MGHDK; CDR2 reads SYGVNS. This CDR3 is built from 15 residues. With 7 bases removed from V and 7 bases from J, the gap between germline ends came to 19 bases.

This clonotype showed up many times. This chain uses TRBV12-3 or TRBV12-4 with TRBJ2-3, with 10 bases identical to TRBD2. The length of the CDR3 is 18 residues. V shed 6 bases, J shed 5 bases, and the junction held 17 bases outside the gene matches. The CDR3 coding sequence is TGTGCCAGCAGCCGGAGGCTAGCGGGAGTGGCCCGGGGAGATACGCAGTATTTT. Encoded protein: CASSRRLAGVARGDTQYF.

Comment on this clonotype: This likely stems from a read error, as it lies one base from a far larger clone. V is TRBV11-3 and J is TRBJ2-3; 15 nucleotides match TRBD2. CDR3 length equals 16 residues. The J segment lost 3 bases and the V segment lost 5 bases, leaving 3 bases of the junction unmatched. Per germline, CDR1 SGHNT and CDR2 YENEEA. In DNA, the CDR3 is TGTGCCAGCAGCCCCGGGACTAGCGGGAGGACAGATACGCAGTATTTT. The encoded protein is CASSPGTSGRTDTQYF.

The chain is built from TRBV28 and TRBJ2-7; D gene uncertain. The V and J ends lost 4 bases and 6 bases respectively, with 10 bases between them. The CDR3 consists of 12 residues. Per the germline V gene, CDR1 is MDHEN and CDR2 is SYDVKM. The CDR3 nucleotides are TGTGCCAGCAGTTCCGGGCAGTCCGAGCAGTACTTC. Amino acid sequence: CASSSGQSEQYF.

The chain employs TRBV20-1 and TRBJ1-5; TRBD1 agrees at 8 bases. V was pared by 5 bases and J by 4 bases, with 4 bases of the junction left unmatched. CDR1 is DFQATT, CDR2 SNEGSKA, per germline (reference sequence). This CDR3 comprises 13 residues. The CDR3, as DNA: TGCAGTGCTCCAGGGGGCTTAAATCAGCCCCAGCATTTT. It encodes CSAPGGLNQPQHF.

This clonotype was seen many times. This chain links TRBV3-1 with TRBJ2-1; 12 positions agree with TRBD2. CDR1 and CDR2 from the germline V gene are LGHDT and YNNKEL (reference sequence). The CDR3 extends over 16 amino acids. J was trimmed by 6 bases and V by 2 bases; bases with no gene match: 5. The CDR3 is CASSQTPSGRGNEQFF. CDR3 in DNA: TGTGCCAGCAGCCAAACTCCTAGCGGGAGGGGCAATGAGCAGTTCTTC.

In its sample, this clonotype was seen many times. The chain combines TRBV11-3 with TRBJ2-2; perhaps D is TRBD1 or TRBD2 (5 bases each). The CDR3 covers 14 residues. Trimming cost V 0 bases and J 7 bases, with 9 bases left between them. Germline values: CDR1 SGHNT, CDR2 YENEEA. CDR3 bases: TGTGCCAGCAGCTTAGATGGGGGAGTCGGGGAGCTGTTTTTT. As protein: CASSLDGGVGELFF.

Ten or more counts support this clonotype. The chain uses TRBV18 and TRBJ2-7; no firm D call. The CDR3 sequence is 12 residues long. The V and J ends lost 3 bases and 4 bases respectively, with 7 bases between them. Germline CDR1 reads KGHSH; CDR2 reads LQKENI. As DNA, the CDR3 is TGTGCCAGCTCACCGAACTGGTACGAGCAGTACTTC. This encodes CASSPNWYEQYF. Based on the CDR3 plus reference TRBV18 and TRBJ2-7, the full variable domain is NAGVMQNPRHLVRRRGQEARLRCSPMKGHSHVYWYRQLPEEGLKFMVYLQKENIIDESGMPKERFSAEFPKEGPSILRIQQVVRGDSAAYFCASSPNWYEQYFGPGTRLTVT.

This clonotype was seen at least ten times. The chain carries TRBV3-1 and TRBJ2-1; the D gene is possibly TRBD2 (6 bases). V shed 1 base and J shed 4 bases, with 11 bases lying between them. The CDR3 sequence is 15 residues long. CDR1 is LGHDT and CDR2 is YNNKEL in the germline V gene (reference sequence). As DNA, the CDR3 is TGTGCCAGCAGCCAAGGGGCGGGGTTTTACAATGAGCAGTTCTTC. Its protein is CASSQGAGFYNEQFF.

This clonotype has a count of ten or more. V gene TRBV20-1 combines with J gene TRBJ2-1, with TRBD1 identical over 7 bases. Per germline, CDR1 DFQATT and CDR2 SNEGSKA (reference sequence). The CDR3 is made up of 12 amino acids. V dropped 4 bases and J dropped 9; count of bases not matched to a gene: 6. This CDR3 reads CSATDRESEQFF. CDR3 bases: TGCAGTGCTACCGACAGGGAAAGTGAGCAGTTCTTC.

This clonotype has at least ten counts. The V gene is TRBV6-1, the J gene TRBJ2-5; 8 nucleotides agree with TRBD2. Germline lookup yields CDR1 MNHNS and CDR2 SASEGT. Unmatched junction bases numbered 11, after V lost 5 bases and J lost 3 bases. This CDR3 is 16 amino acids long. DNA for the CDR3: TGTGCCAGCAGTCACCATTCCGGGACTAGAAAAGAGACCCAGTACTTC. It specifies CASSHHSGTRKETQYF.

This clonotype was picked up many times. The V call is TRBV24-1, the J call TRBJ2-5; D remains ambiguous. Germline assignment: CDR1 KGHDR and CDR2 SFDVKD. V dropped 1 base and J dropped 3 bases, with 5 bases sitting between them. The CDR3 loop spans 13 amino acids. The CDR3 DNA reads TGTGCCACCAGTGATTTCCCGGAAGAGACCCAGTACTTC. It is translated as CATSDFPEETQYF.

This clonotype has at least ten counts. The rearrangement uses TRBV11-2 and TRBJ2-7, with D possibly matching TRBD2 (7 bases). Germline values: CDR1 SGHAT, CDR2 FQNNGV. The V and J ends lost 3 bases and 6 bases respectively, with 18 bases between them. The CDR3 spans 15 residues. The CDR3 protein is CASSFGTRGVGEQYF. CDR3 in DNA: TGTGCCAGCAGCTTCGGGACACGGGGGGTAGGCGAGCAGTACTTC.

This clonotype was counted at least ten times. The chain combines TRBV19 with TRBJ1-1, with D hard to call. There are 11 residues in the CDR3. The V end was cut by 7 bases, the J end by 1 base, with 4 bases between. CDR1 is LNHDA and CDR2 is SQIVND in the germline V gene (reference sequence). The CDR3 reads CASKQNTEAFF. As DNA, the CDR3 is TGTGCCAGTAAACAGAACACTGAAGCTTTCTTT.

This clonotype was found many times. The J gene is TRBJ2-3, the V gene TRBV25-1; possibly TRBD2 for D (6 bases). The CDR3 consists of 18 residues. Per the germline V gene, CDR1 is MGHDK and CDR2 is SYGVNS. V lost 0 bases to trimming and J lost 6 bases, with 22 bases between them. The CDR3 sequence is CASSEYRAGALGMDTQYF. In DNA, the CDR3 is TGTGCCAGCAGTGAATATAGAGCGGGTGCCCTAGGTATGGATACGCAGTATTTT.

This clonotype has a count of ten or more. The V call is TRBV4-3, the J call TRBJ1-1, with unresolved D. CDR1 and CDR2 (germline): LGHNA, YSLEER. The ends were cut back, 0 bases at V and 11 bases at J, with 13 bases in the middle. The CDR3 loop spans 13 amino acids. CDR3 nucleotide sequence: TGCGCCAGCAGCCAAGATCGAAGGCTTCAGGCTTTCTTT. Its translation is CASSQDRRLQAFF.

This clonotype was observed a few times. A far larger clone is only one base removed, so a read error is likely. Because it lacks the conserved phenylalanine or tryptophan at the end, this CDR3 is likely a read error. J is TRBJ2-3 and V is TRBV11-2; 7 nucleotides line up with TRBD1. The ends lost 5 bases at V and 0 bases at J; junction bases unmatched: 5. Germline loops: CDR1 SGHAT, CDR2 FQNNGV. The CDR3 extends over 15 amino acids. CDR3 region: CASSTDRDSTDTQYS. CDR3 sequence (DNA): TGTGCCAGCAGCACAGACAGGGACAGCACAGATACGCAGTATTCT.

This rearrangement joins TRBV12-3 or TRBV12-4 to TRBJ2-7; 10 nucleotides line up with TRBD2. V shed 5 bases, J shed 4 bases, and the junction held 8 bases outside the gene matches. This CDR3 contains 15 residues. CDR3 sequence (DNA): TGTGCCAGCAGTCAAAGCGGGAGGGCCGGGTACGAGCAGTACTTC. This codes for CASSQSGRAGYEQYF.

This clonotype was picked up many times. V gene TRBV27 combines with J gene TRBJ1-4; D gene unclear. Germline-derived CDR1 and CDR2 are MNHEY and SMNVEV (reference sequence). The CDR3 contains 13 residues. V lost 6 bases and J 0 bases, leaving 5 bases between the germline ends. CDR3 amino acids: CASRTPTNEKLFF. In DNA form, the CDR3 reads TGTGCCAGCAGAACGCCAACTAATGAAAAACTGTTTTTT.